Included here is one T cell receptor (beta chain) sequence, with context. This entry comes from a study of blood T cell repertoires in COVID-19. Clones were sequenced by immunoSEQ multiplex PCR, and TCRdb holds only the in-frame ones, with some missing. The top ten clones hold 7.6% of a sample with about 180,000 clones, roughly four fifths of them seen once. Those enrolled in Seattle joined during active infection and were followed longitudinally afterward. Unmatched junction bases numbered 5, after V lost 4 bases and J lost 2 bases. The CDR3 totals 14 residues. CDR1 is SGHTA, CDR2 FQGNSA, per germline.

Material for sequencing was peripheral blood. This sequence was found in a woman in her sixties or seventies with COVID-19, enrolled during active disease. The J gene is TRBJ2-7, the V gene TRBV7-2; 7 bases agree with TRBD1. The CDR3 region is CASSSTQGPYEQYF. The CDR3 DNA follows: TGTGCCAGCAGCTCAACACAGGGGCCCTACGAGCAGTACTTC.